The entry that follows covers one TCR beta chain sequence. These data belong to a study of Tregs in tolerant kidney transplant recipients. CDR3 length: 13 amino acids. The V and J ends lost 4 bases and 3 bases respectively, with 10 bases between them. CDR1 and CDR2 from the germline V gene are LGHNA and YNFKEQ. Profiled with immunoSEQ multiplex PCR; TCRdb holds only in-frame clones, not every one. The table records some 47,000 clones, approximately 89% of them present only once. Related graft donors supplied nonmyeloablative bone marrow transplants, and mixed chimerism was transient. V is TRBV4-2 and J is TRBJ2-7; D gene uncertain. The clonotype comes from a human patient who received a combined kidney and bone marrow transplant. Part of the T cells may come from the graft donor. The source was CD8+ T cells from blood (PBMCs), collected 12 months after the transplant. The CDR3 spells CASSPAPDYEQYF. CDR3 DNA: TGTGCCAGCAGCCCCGCTCCAGACTACGAGCAGTACTTC.